The T cell receptor (beta chain) under discussion was sequenced for a study of blood T cells in healthy people across ages. Unmatched junction bases numbered 6, after V lost 0 bases and J lost 7 bases. CDR3 length: 15 amino acids. CDR1 and CDR2 (germline): SGHRS, YFSETQ. Primers used in a second PCR of about 6 to 11 cycles were a sample-barcoded 5' primer and a J-beta primer mix. TCRdb re-derived calls from the 5' RACE reads in MiXCR, one entry per CDR3 protein. This repertoire shows some 1.5 million distinct CDR3 sequences, 28% found once; its top ten account for around 7.7%. The chain links TRBV5-1 to TRBJ2-1; TRBD1 matches at 8 bases. Input material: blood. The TCR sequence derives from a woman aged 25 to 45 in good health. CDR3 DNA: TGCGCCAGCAGCTTGGCCGCACAGGGGGAGAATGAGCAGTTCTTC. Its translation: CASSLAAQGENEQFF.